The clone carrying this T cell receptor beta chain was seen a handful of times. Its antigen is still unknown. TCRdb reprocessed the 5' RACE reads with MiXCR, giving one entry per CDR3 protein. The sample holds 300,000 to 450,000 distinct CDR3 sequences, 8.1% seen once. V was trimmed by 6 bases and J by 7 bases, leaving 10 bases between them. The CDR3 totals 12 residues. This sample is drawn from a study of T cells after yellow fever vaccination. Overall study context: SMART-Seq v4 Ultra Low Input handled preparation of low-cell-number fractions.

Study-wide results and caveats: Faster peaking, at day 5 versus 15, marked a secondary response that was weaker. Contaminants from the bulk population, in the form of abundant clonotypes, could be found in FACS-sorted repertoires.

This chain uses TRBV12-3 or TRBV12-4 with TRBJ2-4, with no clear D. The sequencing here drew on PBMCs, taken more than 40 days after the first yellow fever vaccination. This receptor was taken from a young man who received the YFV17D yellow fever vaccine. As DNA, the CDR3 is TGTGCCAGCAGCCCAGTACGGAACATTCAGTACTTC. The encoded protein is CASSPVRNIQYF.